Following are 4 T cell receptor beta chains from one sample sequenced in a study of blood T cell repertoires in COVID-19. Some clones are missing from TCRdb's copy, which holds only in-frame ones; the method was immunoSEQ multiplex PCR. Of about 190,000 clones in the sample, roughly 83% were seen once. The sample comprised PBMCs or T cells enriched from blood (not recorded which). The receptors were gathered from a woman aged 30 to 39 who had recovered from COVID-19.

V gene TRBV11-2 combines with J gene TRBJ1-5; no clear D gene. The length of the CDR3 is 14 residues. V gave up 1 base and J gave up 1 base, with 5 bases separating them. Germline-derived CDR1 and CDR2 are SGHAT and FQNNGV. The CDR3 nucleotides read TGTGCCAGCAGCTTAGGCGGGAGCAATCAGCCCCAGCATTTT. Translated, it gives CASSLGGSNQPQHF.

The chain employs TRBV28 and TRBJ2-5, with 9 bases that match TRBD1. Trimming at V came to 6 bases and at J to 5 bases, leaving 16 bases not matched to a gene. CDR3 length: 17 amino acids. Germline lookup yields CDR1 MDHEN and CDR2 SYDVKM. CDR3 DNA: TGTGCCAGCAGGGCCGCGATGGGACAGGGAGAGGGGGAGACCCAGTACTTC. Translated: CASRAAMGQGEGETQYF.

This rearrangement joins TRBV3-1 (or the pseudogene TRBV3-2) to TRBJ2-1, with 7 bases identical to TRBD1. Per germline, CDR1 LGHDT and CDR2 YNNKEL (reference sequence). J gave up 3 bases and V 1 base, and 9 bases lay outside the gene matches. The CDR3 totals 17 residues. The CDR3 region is CASSQVQDRRHYNEQFF. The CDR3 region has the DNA TGTGCCAGCAGCCAAGTCCAGGACAGGCGACACTACAATGAGCAGTTCTTC.

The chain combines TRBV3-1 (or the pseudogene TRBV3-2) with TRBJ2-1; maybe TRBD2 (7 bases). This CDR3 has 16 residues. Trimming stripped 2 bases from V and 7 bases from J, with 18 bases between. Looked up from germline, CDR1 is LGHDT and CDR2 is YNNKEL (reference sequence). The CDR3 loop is CASSQLLGGPLNEQFF. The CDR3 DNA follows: TGTGCCAGCAGCCAATTATTGGGGGGGCCTTTAAATGAGCAGTTCTTC.